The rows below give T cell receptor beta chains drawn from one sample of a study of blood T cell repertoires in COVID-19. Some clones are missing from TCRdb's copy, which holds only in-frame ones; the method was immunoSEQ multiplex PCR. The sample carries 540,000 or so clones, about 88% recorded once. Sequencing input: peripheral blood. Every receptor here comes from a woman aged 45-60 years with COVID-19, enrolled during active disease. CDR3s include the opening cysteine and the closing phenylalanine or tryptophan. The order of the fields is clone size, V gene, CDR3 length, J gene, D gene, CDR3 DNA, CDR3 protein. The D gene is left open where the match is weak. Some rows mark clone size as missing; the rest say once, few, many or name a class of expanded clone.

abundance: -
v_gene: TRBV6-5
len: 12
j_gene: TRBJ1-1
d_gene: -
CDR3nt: TGTGCCAGCACTCTACTGAACACTGAAGCTTTCTTT
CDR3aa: CASTLLNTEAFF

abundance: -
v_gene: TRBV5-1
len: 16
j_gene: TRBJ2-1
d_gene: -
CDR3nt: TGCGCCAGCAGCCCTCTCCGGGGGTCCCTCCTTAATGAGCAGTTCTTC
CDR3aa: CASSPLRGSLLNEQFF

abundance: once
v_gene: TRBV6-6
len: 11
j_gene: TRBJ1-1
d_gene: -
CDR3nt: TGTGCCAGCAGTGCCTCAGGTGAAGCTTTCTTT
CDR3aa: CASSASGEAFF

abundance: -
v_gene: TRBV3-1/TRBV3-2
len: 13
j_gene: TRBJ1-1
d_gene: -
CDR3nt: TGTGCCAGCAGCCCGCTAGGGGGGGTGTACGCTTTCTTT
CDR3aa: CASSPLGGVYAFF

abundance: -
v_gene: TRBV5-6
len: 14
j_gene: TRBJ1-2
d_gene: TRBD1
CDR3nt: TGTGCCAGCAGCCCGGGACAGGGATGGTATGGCTACACCTTC
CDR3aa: CASSPGQGWYGYTF

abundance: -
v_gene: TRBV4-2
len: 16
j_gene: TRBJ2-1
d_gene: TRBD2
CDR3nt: TGTGCCAGCAGTCTTACTTCCGGGACTAGAGGGAATGAGCAGTTCTTC
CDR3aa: CASSLTSGTRGNEQFF

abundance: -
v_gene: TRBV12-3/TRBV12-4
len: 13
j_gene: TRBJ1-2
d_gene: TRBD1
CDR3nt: TGTGCCAGCCACCGTGGACAGGATTATGGCTACACCTTC
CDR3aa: CASHRGQDYGYTF

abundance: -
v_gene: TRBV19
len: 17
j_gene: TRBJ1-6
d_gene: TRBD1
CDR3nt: TGTGCCAGTAGTCCCGAACCAGGGGGTGGTTATAATTCACCCCTCCACTTT
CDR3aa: CASSPEPGGGYNSPLHF

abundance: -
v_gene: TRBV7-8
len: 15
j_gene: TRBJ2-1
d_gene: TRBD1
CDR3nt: TGTGCCAGCAGCCCTCGCACAGGGGGCAACAATGAGCAGTTCTTC
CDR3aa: CASSPRTGGNNEQFF

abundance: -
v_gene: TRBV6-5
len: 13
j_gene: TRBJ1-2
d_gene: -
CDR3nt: TGTGCCAGCAGTCTGCGAGCCGACTATGGCTACACCTTC
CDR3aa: CASSLRADYGYTF

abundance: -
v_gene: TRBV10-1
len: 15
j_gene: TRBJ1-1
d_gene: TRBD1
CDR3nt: TGCGCCAGCAGTGAGGGTGGGACAGGGGACACTGAAGCTTTCTTT
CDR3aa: CASSEGGTGDTEAFF

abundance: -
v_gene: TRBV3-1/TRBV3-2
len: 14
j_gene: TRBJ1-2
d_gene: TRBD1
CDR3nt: TGTGCCAGCACTTCAGGAAGGGGGCTTTGGGGCTACACCTTC
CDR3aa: CASTSGRGLWGYTF

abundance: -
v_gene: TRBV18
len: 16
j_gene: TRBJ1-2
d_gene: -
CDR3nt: TGTGCCAGCTCACCGATGGGGGCGGCCGGTAACTATGGCTACACCTTC
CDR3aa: CASSPMGAAGNYGYTF

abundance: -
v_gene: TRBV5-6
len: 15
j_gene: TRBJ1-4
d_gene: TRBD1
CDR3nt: TGTGCCAGCAGCTTGCGAACAGGGGGCAGTGAAAAACTGTTTTTT
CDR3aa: CASSLRTGGSEKLFF